This TCR beta chain was recorded in a study of CD8 T cells in ankylosing spondylitis. The CDR3 is 16 residues long. The J segment lost 5 bases and the V segment lost 4 bases, leaving 9 bases of the junction unmatched. The V gene's germline CDR1 is SGDLS and CDR2 YYNGEE. This clonotype was recorded at least ten times. Quantitative 5'-RACE with molecular barcodes produced the TCR beta libraries. TCRdb processed the 5' RACE reads anew with MiXCR; each CDR3 protein has one entry. The sample contains around 800 distinct CDR3 sequences, 2% to 3% of which appear only once. Sequenced: blood, either unsorted or a sorted T cell fraction (not recorded which). This TCR came from a male donor with ankylosing spondylitis or in good health (not recorded which). The chain combines TRBV9 with TRBJ2-7; 13 bases agree with TRBD2. This chain's CDR3 is CASSPTSGGADHEQYF. The CDR3 bases are TGTGCCAGCAGCCCAACTAGCGGGGGGGCTGATCACGAGCAGTACTTC.